This TCR beta chain was recovered during a study of blood T cell repertoires in COVID-19. Study-wide background: Italy, Spain and the United States were the sources of the convalescent and acute COVID-19 samples. From T cells, B-cell-depleted T cells, or PBMCs came the material, which was cDNA or gDNA.

This CDR3 has 14 residues. Germline lookup yields CDR1 KGHSH and CDR2 LQKENI. V was clipped by 6 bases and J by 6 bases; unmatched bases: 0. Authors' data handling: Estimation of nucleated cell counts was performed using reference gene primer amplification. TCRdb's table, derived via immunoSEQ multiplex PCR, lists solely in-frame clones and lacks some. V and J calls and clone size are given by that table; D and trimming were obtained from the DNA. This sample has tens of thousands of clones, with 88% found just once. The source material was peripheral blood. J is TRBJ2-2 and V is TRBV18; 14 bases are a match to TRBD2. The source is a man aged 65-85 years with acute or convalescent COVID-19. CDR3 residues: CASSGLAGAGELFF. The CDR3 DNA is TGTGCCAGCTCGGGACTAGCGGGAGCCGGGGAGCTGTTTTTT.